Here is one T cell receptor beta chain with its context. The antigen it recognizes is unknown. The input lacks base qualities; no much larger clone sits a single base away. The data derive from a study of blood T cells in healthy people across ages (dated by TCRdb to between 2014 and 2017). Concerning the study at large: In model experiments, roughly one uniquely barcoded TCR beta cDNA molecule per two T cells was captured by template switching. Donors were grouped into four age groups: young (average 16 years), middle-aged (roughly 37), aged (62) and long-lived (just over 80). Using the same blood draw, the study looked at two additional independent replicas of 1 million unique cDNA reads for two donors, one aged 18 to 30 and the other aged 80 or older. To avoid experimental bias, donors of different ages were randomly spread across the sequencing lanes. The study measured age-related changes in TCR beta repertoire diversity using deep sequencing normalized with unique cDNA molecular identifiers. Study-level results and caveats: Observed TCR beta diversity per million T cells fell roughly linearly with age, and a significant reduction was already apparent by age about 36. A strong correlation was found between observed TCR beta diversity and the percentage of naive T cells measured by flow cytometry. Estimates of total diversity based on one million sequenced T cells were regarded as lower bounds and as underestimates. Bulk unsorted PBMC profiling prevented conclusive comparison of naive and antigen-experienced compartments. Compared with the aged group, more naive CD4+ T cells, fewer expanded clones and increased TCR diversity were shown by the long-lived group, suggesting age selection. Because donor CMV infection status was unknown, age-related changes in expanded clonotypes were potentially confounded.

The donors were roughly 40 Caucasian individuals from Russia, aged roughly 6 to 100 years, who were systemically healthy. Each donor gave around 9.8 milliliters of peripheral blood, collected into EDTA-treated Vacutainer tubes. Ficoll-Paque density-gradient centrifugation was used to isolate PBMCs, with at least 6.5 million per sample. Total RNA was extracted from PBMCs with Trizol reagent, with at least 5 micrograms obtained per sample. Naive CD45RAhigh/CD27high T cell percentages were measured by flow cytometry on a PBMC aliquot from every donor. Library creation used 5' RACE. TCRdb names Illumina HiSeq 2500 as the instrument used. The second PCR ran for roughly 7 to 11 cycles and used a J-beta primer mix along with a sample-barcoded 5' primer. Each TCR beta cDNA molecule received a unique molecular identifier from a template-switch 5' adaptor carrying 12 random nucleotides. Each sample yielded at least 3 million CDR3-containing paired-end reads. First-strand cDNA was synthesized from all RNA with the Mint cDNA synthesis kit, primed by a TRBC-specific oligonucleotide. After uracil-DNA glycosylase treatment, a first 18-cycle PCR used universal primers M1SS and BC2_uni_R on all cDNA. The paper's processing steps were these. For normalization, 1 million high-quality reads, each with a distinct molecular identifier, were randomly selected from each sample. Instead of being binned into consensus sequences, reads that shared molecular identifiers were thrown out. MiTCR, set to a Q25 quality threshold and the strictest error-elimination algorithm, was used for CDR3 identification, clonotype clustering and error correction. A nonparametric unseen species model using Euler transformation provided a lower-bound estimate of total TCR beta diversity. TCRdb handled the public reads itself, with Q25 trimming in fastp and clone calling in MiXCR, and kept productive beta chains. Every distinct CDR3 protein forms one entry, paired with its most common genes and DNA. V and J calls and clone size were set by TCRdb, not the authors. Within this sample are fewer than 2,000,000 distinct CDR3 sequences, with almost 35% of them counted one time only. The biggest ten clones account for around 11% of the sample.

The sample was blood. This TCR was recovered from a young woman in good health.

The CDR3 in this case is CASSPPLGSYNEQFF. The DNA is TGCGCCAGCAGCCCTCCGCTTGGCTCCTACAATGAGCAGTTCTTC. The rearranged chain carries TRBV4-1 and TRBJ2-1, with the D gene uncertain. Trimming at the junction amounts to 4 bases on V and 0 bases on J, and the germline ends lie 10 bases apart. For CDR1 and CDR2, the germline V gene lists MGHRA and YSYEKL. Taken from cysteine to phenylalanine, the CDR3 has 15 residues. Only the CDR3 portion is preserved as DNA: 45 bases, with reading frame beginning at the first base.